The rows below give T cell receptor beta chains drawn from one sample of a study of human T cells and chemical hapten exposure. A single record per CDR3 protein comes from TCRdb applying MiXCR to the RACE reads. The sample records tens of thousands of distinct CDR3 sequences, about 6.6% being singletons. The sequences come from whole blood, collected in connection with sensitization to the hapten diphenylcyclopropenone (DPC). The receptors stem from a woman aged 25 to 45 with alopecia areata. Some clones in this sample may be carry-over from other donors' samples. Both conserved end residues are part of each CDR3. The D gene is left open where the match is weak. The listing skips clone size in some rows; elsewhere it reads once, few, many or a size class.

>few|TRBV11-2|.|TRBJ1-2
CASSLVRGFYGYTF
TGTGCCAGCAGCTTAGTTCGGGGATTCTATGGCTACACCTTC
>many|TRBV7-9|.|TRBJ2-1
CASSPRGGGTAKSYNEQFF
TGTGCCAGCAGCCCGCGAGGCGGGGGGACAGCAAAATCCTACAATGAGCAGTTCTTC
>many|TRBV7-9|.|TRBJ1-6
CASSLSSPLHF
TGTGCCAGCAGCTTGTCTTCACCCCTCCACTTT
>many|TRBV29-1|.|TRBJ1-2
CSVWDGSNYGYTF
TGCAGCGTATGGGACGGTTCTAACTATGGCTACACCTTC
>many|TRBV20-1|.|TRBJ1-4
CSAFQGTTTNEKLFF
TGCAGTGCTTTCCAGGGAACTACAACTAATGAAAAACTGTTTTTT
>.|TRBV5-1|TRBD1|TRBJ1-1
CASSLDVQGAKNTEAFF
TGCGCCAGCAGCTTGGATGTACAGGGGGCGAAGAACACTGAAGCTTTCTTT
>many|TRBV6-5|.|TRBJ1-1
CASTYYIRLEAFF
TGTGCCAGCACTTACTACATTAGACTTGAAGCTTTCTTT
>many|TRBV5-4|.|TRBJ1-1
CASSLDWHQEGGTEAFF
TGTGCCAGCAGCTTGGACTGGCATCAAGAAGGGGGCACTGAAGCTTTCTTT
>few|TRBV5-1|.|TRBJ1-4
CASSPNSATNEKLFF
TGCGCCAGCAGCCCAAACAGCGCAACTAATGAAAAACTGTTTTTT
>.|TRBV9|.|TRBJ1-1
CASSPIMSLGAFF
TGTGCCAGCAGCCCTATTATGTCCCTTGGGGCTTTCTTT
>many|TRBV4-2|TRBD1|TRBJ2-7
CASSQDLDRVNYEQYF
TGTGCCAGCAGCCAAGACCTTGACAGGGTGAACTACGAGCAGTACTTC
>many|TRBV6-1|.|TRBJ2-2
CASRRTVTGELFF
TGTGCCAGCAGGAGGACAGTCACCGGGGAGCTGTTTTTT
>many|TRBV29-1|.|TRBJ1-2
CSLSPANF
TGCAGCCTTTCTCCGGCTAACTTC
>.|TRBV20-1|TRBD1|TRBJ1-1
CSARLDRRAFF
TGCAGTGCTAGACTGGACAGGAGGGCTTTCTTT
>few|TRBV7-6|.|TRBJ2-3
CASSPSLRGTDTQYF
TGTGCCAGCAGCCCGTCCCTGCGGGGCACAGATACGCAGTATTTT
>many|TRBV2|.|TRBJ1-5
CASSVSVRQPQHF
TGTGCCAGCAGTGTGTCTGTACGTCAGCCCCAGCATTTT
>many|TRBV6-5|.|TRBJ1-1
CASGPFGPPGTEAFF
TGTGCCAGCGGCCCATTCGGACCGCCGGGGACTGAAGCTTTCTTT
>many|TRBV2|TRBD2|TRBJ2-4
CASNQLAGPGGGIQYF
TGTGCCAGCAACCAACTAGCGGGGCCGGGGGGCGGCATTCAGTACTTC
>many|TRBV5-1|.|TRBJ2-7
CASSPRGEGSSYEQYF
TGCGCCAGCAGCCCCAGGGGGGAAGGAAGCTCCTACGAGCAGTACTTC
>.|TRBV3-1|.|TRBJ1-6
CASSQRTASSYNSPLHF
TGTGCCAGCAGCCAACGGACGGCCAGCTCCTATAATTCACCCCTCCACTTT